The entry that follows covers one TCR beta chain sequence. The sample comes from a study of shared clonotypes between healthy human individuals. Unsorted PBMC DNA was run through sequencing on ten immunoSEQ deep assay plates. TCRdb's table, derived via immunoSEQ multiplex PCR, lists solely in-frame clones and lacks some. Of more than 450,000 clones in the sample, roughly 78% are singletons; the top ten hold over 10%. The CDR3 runs to 13 residues. Trimming removed 5 bases from V and 5 bases from J, with 9 bases in between. Germline CDR1 is MNHEY and CDR2 is SMNVEV (reference sequence). The clonotype was recovered from a woman aged 40 to 49 in good health. Some clones in this sample may be carry-over from other donors' samples. Sequencing was performed on PBMCs. The rearrangement joins TRBV27 to TRBJ1-4; D is unresolved. CDR3 region: CASSDVWNEKLFF. The CDR3 DNA follows: TGTGCCAGCAGTGATGTCTGGAATGAAAAACTGTTTTTT.